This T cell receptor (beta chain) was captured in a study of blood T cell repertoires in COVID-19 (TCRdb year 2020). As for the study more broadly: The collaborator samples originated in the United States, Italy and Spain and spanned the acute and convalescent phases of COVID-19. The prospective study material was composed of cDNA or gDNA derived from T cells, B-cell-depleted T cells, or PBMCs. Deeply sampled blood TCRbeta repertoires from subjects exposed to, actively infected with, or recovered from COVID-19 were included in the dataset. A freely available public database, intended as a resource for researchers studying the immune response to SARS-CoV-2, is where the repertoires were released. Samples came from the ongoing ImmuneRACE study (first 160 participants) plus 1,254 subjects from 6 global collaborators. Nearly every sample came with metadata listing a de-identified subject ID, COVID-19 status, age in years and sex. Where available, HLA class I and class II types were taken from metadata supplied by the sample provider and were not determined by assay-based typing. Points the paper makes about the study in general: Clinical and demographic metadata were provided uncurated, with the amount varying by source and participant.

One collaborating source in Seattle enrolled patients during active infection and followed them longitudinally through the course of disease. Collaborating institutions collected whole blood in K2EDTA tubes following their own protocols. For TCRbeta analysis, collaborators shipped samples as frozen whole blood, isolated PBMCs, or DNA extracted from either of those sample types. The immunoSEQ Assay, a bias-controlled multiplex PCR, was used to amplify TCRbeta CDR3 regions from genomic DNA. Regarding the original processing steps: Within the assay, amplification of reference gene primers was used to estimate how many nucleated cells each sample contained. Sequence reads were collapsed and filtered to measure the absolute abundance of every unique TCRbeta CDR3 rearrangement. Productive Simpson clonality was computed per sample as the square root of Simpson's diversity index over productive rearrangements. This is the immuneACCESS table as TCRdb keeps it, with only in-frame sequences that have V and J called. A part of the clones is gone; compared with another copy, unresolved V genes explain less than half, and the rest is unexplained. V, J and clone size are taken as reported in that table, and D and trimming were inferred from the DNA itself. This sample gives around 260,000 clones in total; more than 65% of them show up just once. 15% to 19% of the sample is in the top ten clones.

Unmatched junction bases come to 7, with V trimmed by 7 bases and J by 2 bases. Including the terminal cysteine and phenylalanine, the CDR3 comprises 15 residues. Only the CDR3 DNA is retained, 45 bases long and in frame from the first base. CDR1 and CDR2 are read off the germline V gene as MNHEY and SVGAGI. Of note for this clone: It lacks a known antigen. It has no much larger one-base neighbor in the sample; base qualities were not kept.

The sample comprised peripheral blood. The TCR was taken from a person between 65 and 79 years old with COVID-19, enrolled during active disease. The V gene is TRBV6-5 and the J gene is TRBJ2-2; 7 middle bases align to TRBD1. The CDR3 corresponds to CASNLGTANTGELFF. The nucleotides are TGTGCCAGCAATTTGGGGACAGCAAACACCGGGGAGCTGTTTTTT.